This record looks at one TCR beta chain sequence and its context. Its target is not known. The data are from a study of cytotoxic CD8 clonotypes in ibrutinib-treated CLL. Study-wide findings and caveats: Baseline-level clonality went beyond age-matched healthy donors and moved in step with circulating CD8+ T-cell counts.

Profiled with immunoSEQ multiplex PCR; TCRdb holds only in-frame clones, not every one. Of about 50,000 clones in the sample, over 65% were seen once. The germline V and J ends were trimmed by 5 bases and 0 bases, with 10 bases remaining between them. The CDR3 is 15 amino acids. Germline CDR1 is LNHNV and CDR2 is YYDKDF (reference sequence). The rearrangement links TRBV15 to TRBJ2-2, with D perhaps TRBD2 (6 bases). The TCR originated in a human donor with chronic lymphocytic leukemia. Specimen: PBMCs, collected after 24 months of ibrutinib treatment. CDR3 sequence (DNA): TGTGCCACCAGCCGGGGACTCACGAACACCGGGGAGCTGTTTTTT. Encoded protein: CATSRGLTNTGELFF.